Listed below are T cell receptor beta chains from one sample, sequenced in a study of blood T cell repertoires in COVID-19. This table comes from immunoSEQ multiplex PCR, and its TCRdb copy is limited to in-frame clones, with some not included. The table has fewer than 35,000 clones, around 82% seen once; the top ten hold about 2%. Sequenced input: peripheral blood. The receptors originated from a man older than 75 with active or convalescent COVID-19. Each CDR3 is given with its conserved first and last residue. Fields, in order: CDR3 protein, V gene, clone size. Only some rows state a clone size, as once, few, many or a class for expanded clones.

CDR3 protein: CASSQQENTEAFF
V gene: TRBV18
clone size: NA

CDR3 protein: CASSAPWTSGGIEQFF
V gene: TRBV19
clone size: NA

CDR3 protein: CASSPRTVTLNTEAFF
V gene: TRBV18
clone size: NA

CDR3 protein: CASGGASSYEQYF
V gene: TRBV10-3
clone size: once

CDR3 protein: CASSQEGRVGTEAFF
V gene: TRBV4-2
clone size: once

CDR3 protein: CASRNAGTGTYEQYF
V gene: TRBV7-2
clone size: NA

CDR3 protein: CASSGGSLSYEQYF
V gene: TRBV2
clone size: NA

CDR3 protein: CASRPTSGIYEQFF
V gene: TRBV28
clone size: NA

CDR3 protein: CATSRYRGGDSTDTQYF
V gene: TRBV15
clone size: NA

CDR3 protein: CAISDGTGLSEQYF
V gene: TRBV10-3
clone size: NA

CDR3 protein: CASSVWSGSYNSPLHF
V gene: TRBV2
clone size: once

CDR3 protein: CASSPGTGSDTIYF
V gene: TRBV5-1
clone size: NA

CDR3 protein: CASSIGQEYGYTF
V gene: TRBV19
clone size: NA

CDR3 protein: CASSIRGENTDTQYF
V gene: TRBV18
clone size: few

CDR3 protein: CASSWDRGNIQYF
V gene: TRBV5-1
clone size: once

CDR3 protein: CASTGMPNSPLHF
V gene: TRBV6-5
clone size: NA

CDR3 protein: CASSFRTSGGSNEQFF
V gene: TRBV9
clone size: NA

CDR3 protein: CSVARDIDSGANVLTF
V gene: TRBV29-1
clone size: once

CDR3 protein: CASSSISSEQYF
V gene: TRBV11-2
clone size: NA

CDR3 protein: CASSQTLNNEQFF
V gene: TRBV3-1/TRBV3-2
clone size: few

CDR3 protein: CASSPERVWYSGANVLTF
V gene: TRBV7-9
clone size: few

CDR3 protein: CASSTDRGNEQFF
V gene: TRBV7-3
clone size: NA

CDR3 protein: CASSRTGLGEQYF
V gene: TRBV19
clone size: NA

CDR3 protein: CASSPQGTGRYNEQFF
V gene: TRBV5-4
clone size: once

CDR3 protein: CASSLGVRNSPLHF
V gene: TRBV7-2
clone size: NA

CDR3 protein: CASSLAGGASYEQYF
V gene: TRBV11-2
clone size: NA

CDR3 protein: CASSFMGRSSYEQYF
V gene: TRBV28
clone size: NA

CDR3 protein: CASRPGVYEQYF
V gene: TRBV6-5
clone size: NA

CDR3 protein: CASSPGGIHEQYF
V gene: TRBV3-1/TRBV3-2
clone size: NA

CDR3 protein: CASSLTSGSGEQFF
V gene: TRBV5-1
clone size: NA

CDR3 protein: CASSPEMIAGDLSHEQFF
V gene: TRBV18
clone size: NA

CDR3 protein: CASSQDREAEAFF
V gene: TRBV28
clone size: NA

CDR3 protein: CASSQDGPPYEQYF
V gene: TRBV4-1
clone size: NA

CDR3 protein: CASSQGQTHSGNTIYF
V gene: TRBV14
clone size: NA

CDR3 protein: CASSNDRQALWEAFF
V gene: TRBV2
clone size: NA

CDR3 protein: CASSLHLQETQYF
V gene: TRBV12-3/TRBV12-4
clone size: NA

CDR3 protein: CASSLGAGRNNEQFF
V gene: TRBV5-6
clone size: NA

CDR3 protein: CASSQLTGNTGELFF
V gene: TRBV14
clone size: NA

CDR3 protein: CASSFSSQETQYF
V gene: TRBV28
clone size: NA

CDR3 protein: CASSLRDF
V gene: TRBV21-1
clone size: NA

CDR3 protein: CASSLGRYTNYGYTF
V gene: TRBV5-6
clone size: NA

CDR3 protein: CASSFGRETGELFF
V gene: TRBV13
clone size: NA

CDR3 protein: CATSWGRSETQYF
V gene: TRBV15
clone size: NA

CDR3 protein: CASSDDGGAVDEQFF
V gene: TRBV10-1
clone size: few

CDR3 protein: CASSTRNSEAFF
V gene: TRBV19
clone size: NA

CDR3 protein: CARSFLQGASYNSPLHF
V gene: TRBV5-3
clone size: few

CDR3 protein: CASLTPGSTEAFF
V gene: TRBV3-1/TRBV3-2
clone size: few

CDR3 protein: CASSFGQGNQPQHF
V gene: TRBV7-2
clone size: NA

CDR3 protein: CASSTGTDNSPLHF
V gene: TRBV7-9
clone size: NA

CDR3 protein: CASSWGHYNEQFF
V gene: TRBV11-3
clone size: NA

CDR3 protein: CASSLSQGTGELFF
V gene: TRBV10-1
clone size: NA

CDR3 protein: CASSPRGSGYTF
V gene: TRBV28
clone size: few